This passage covers 28 T cell receptor beta chains from one sample sequenced in a study of OX40 agonist ivuxolimab in advanced cancers. Library creation used the immunoSEQ multiplex PCR assay. The clones in this table, taken by TCRdb from immuneACCESS, are in-frame only. Not every clone is retained; where verified, under half of the shortfall comes from an unresolved V gene, and the cause of the rest is unknown. The sample table records about 66,000 clones; around 83% of these occur just once. More than 3% of the sample goes to the ten largest clones. Specimen: CD4+ or CD8+ T cells sorted from blood, collected in a trial of the OX40 agonist ivuxolimab. Every receptor here comes from an adult with an advanced solid tumor such as melanoma, head and neck, liver or kidney cancer.

The chain employs TRBV29-1 and TRBJ2-7; D is possibly TRBD1 (6 bases). V shed 6 bases and J shed 5 bases, with 14 bases lying between them. Germline CDR1 is SQVTM and CDR2 is ANQGSEA. The length of the CDR3 is 12 residues. CDR3 sequence: CSVVKQGDEQYF. The DNA of the CDR3 is TGCAGCGTGGTGAAACAGGGAGACGAGCAGTACTTC.

This clone showed up just once. The chain couples TRBV6-5 to TRBJ2-5; 7 positions agree with TRBD2. J gave up 4 bases and V 6 bases, and 2 bases lay outside the gene matches. This CDR3 comprises 12 residues. Germline V gene lookup returns CDR1 MNHEY and CDR2 SVGAGI. As DNA, the CDR3 is TGTGCCAGCAGGACGGGGGGAGAGACCCAGTACTTC. This encodes CASRTGGETQYF.

The rearrangement uses TRBV7-2 and TRBJ2-1; D may be TRBD2 (6 bases). Deletions cut 6 bases from V and 9 bases from J, with 18 bases between. The germline V gene has CDR1 SGHTA and CDR2 FQGNSA. CDR3 length: 14 residues. The CDR3 DNA reads TGTGCCAGCAGGACCCGGTGGGGCGGGGTTGAGCAGTTCTTC. It specifies CASRTRWGGVEQFF.

V gene TRBV6-1 combines with J gene TRBJ1-6; no reliable D call. The CDR3 sequence is 15 residues long. In germline, CDR1 is MNHNS, CDR2 SASEGT. The germline V and J ends were trimmed by 5 bases and 8 bases, with 16 bases remaining between them. The CDR3 here is CASSLTTGAYSPLHF. The CDR3 DNA reads TGTGCCAGCAGTCTCACAACGGGAGCTTATTCACCCCTCCACTTT.

This clone was observed a single time. The genes are TRBV7-3 and TRBJ2-3; 9 nucleotides match TRBD2. CDR1 is SGHTA and CDR2 is FQGTGA in the germline V gene. This CDR3 is 14 amino acids long. V was pared by 3 bases and J by 5 bases, with 3 bases of the junction left unmatched. The chain's CDR3 is CASSLAGGRDTQYF. For the CDR3, the DNA is TGTGCCAGCAGCTTGGCGGGGGGGCGAGATACGCAGTATTTT.

V and J are TRBV6-6 and TRBJ2-1; 9 bases fit TRBD1. Germline CDR1 is MNHNY and CDR2 is SVGAGI (reference sequence). The V and J ends lost 7 bases and 7 bases, in that order; junction bases with no gene match: 11. The CDR3 sequence is 15 residues long. The CDR3 coding sequence is TGTGCCAGCATTCATCCGGGACAGGGAAGAAATGAGCAGTTCTTC. Translation: CASIHPGQGRNEQFF.

The J gene is TRBJ1-5, the V gene TRBV2; D is undetermined. The CDR3 runs to 12 residues. Germline CDR1 reads SNHLY; CDR2 reads FYNNEI. V was clipped by 6 bases and J by 3 bases, with 6 bases between them. The CDR3 loop is CASRLTNQPQHF. CDR3 DNA sequence: TGTGCCAGCAGACTTACCAATCAGCCCCAGCATTTT.

The genes are TRBV5-4 and TRBJ2-7; 8 bases map to TRBD1. Germline CDR1 and CDR2: SGHNT and YYREEE (reference sequence). This CDR3 has 15 amino acids. V lost 4 bases, J lost 7 bases, and 13 bases stayed unmatched. As DNA, the CDR3 is TGTGCCAGCAGCCGTAACCTCGACAGGGGTGGGGAGCAGTACTTC. Protein sequence: CASSRNLDRGGEQYF.

This clone has just a few counts. This chain joins TRBV10-3 and TRBJ2-1, with 11 bases identical to TRBD2. Trimming removed 2 bases from V and 11 bases from J; junction bases left unmatched: 5. The CDR3 is 14 amino acids. In germline, CDR1 is ENHRY, CDR2 SYGVKD. CDR3 sequence reads: CAISEPRLAGKQFF. CDR3 in DNA: TGTGCCATCAGTGAGCCCCGACTAGCGGGGAAGCAGTTCTTC.

The CDR3, as DNA: TGTGCCTGGAGGGACAGTCATGGCAATCAGCCCCAGCATTTT. Its protein product is CAWRDSHGNQPQHF. The V call is TRBV30, the J call TRBJ1-5; TRBD1 might be the D (6 bases). With 3 bases removed from V and 2 bases from J, the gap between germline ends came to 11 bases. The CDR3 length is 14 residues. Germline CDR1 and CDR2: GTSNPN and SVGIG (reference sequence).

V is TRBV5-1 and J is TRBJ1-1; D not resolved. Germline CDR1 reads SGHRS; CDR2 reads YFSETQ. The CDR3 contains 16 residues. V lost 1 base and J 2 bases, leaving 15 bases between the germline ends. CDR3 nucleotides: TGCGCCAGCAGCTTGAATCCGGGAAGAACCAACACTGAAGCTTTCTTT. Amino acids: CASSLNPGRTNTEAFF.

This rearrangement joins TRBV7-2 to TRBJ2-3; 9 positions agree with TRBD2. Trimming took 3 bases from V and 6 from J; bases not matched to a gene: 7. The germline V gene encodes CDR1 SGHTA and CDR2 FQGNSA. The CDR3 length is 15 residues. The CDR3 is CASSLLQRGADTQYF. For the CDR3, the DNA is TGTGCCAGCAGCTTGCTTCAGCGGGGGGCCGATACGCAGTATTTT.

This clone is termed medium-sized (0.01 to 0.1%). The chain recombines TRBV7-2 with TRBJ1-5; TRBD1 might be the D (5 bases). The germline CDR1 and CDR2 sequences are SGHTA and FQGNSA. This CDR3 is built from 12 residues. V shed 1 base and J shed 9 bases, with 7 bases lying between them. The CDR3 is CASSLGGGPQHF. The CDR3 bases are TGTGCCAGCAGCTTAGGCGGGGGGCCCCAGCATTTT. Looking up the rest from reference TRBV7-2 and TRBJ1-5 gives the full variable domain: GAGVSQSPSNKVTEKGKDVELRCDPISGHTALYWYRQSLGQGLEFLIYFQGNSAPDKSGLPSDRFSAERTGGSVSTLTIQRTQQEDSAVYLCASSLGGGPQHFGDGTRLSIL.

On this clone: Compared with germline, one end of the junction differs, possibly owing to a read error. The rearrangement joins TRBV4-3 to TRBJ1-6, with D unresolved. The CDR3 runs 14 residues. Germline V gives CDR1 LGHNA, CDR2 YSLEER. CDR3 sequence: CASSQVWGDSPLHF. CDR3 DNA: TGCGCCAGCAGCCAAGTGTGGGGAGATTCCCCCCTCCACTTT.

The chain carries TRBV7-2 and TRBJ1-1, with D possibly being TRBD1 (5 bases). Germline-derived CDR1 and CDR2 are SGHTA and FQGNSA. The CDR3 has 14 residues. V shed 1 base and J shed 6 bases, with 12 bases lying between them. CDR3 region: CASSLDLGLAEAFF. The CDR3 DNA reads as TGTGCCAGCAGCTTAGACCTGGGACTCGCTGAAGCTTTCTTT.

The V gene is TRBV5-6, the J gene TRBJ2-4, with D hard to call. V was cut by 4 bases and J by 5 bases, with 10 bases left in between. The CDR3 consists of 13 residues. Germline CDR1 and CDR2: SGHDT and YYEEEE. This CDR3 is CASSHSKENIQYF. The CDR3 DNA reads as TGTGCCAGCAGCCACTCAAAAGAAAACATTCAGTACTTC.

The V gene is TRBV5-6, the J gene TRBJ2-1; a weak D match, TRBD2 (5 bases). CDR1 SGHDT and CDR2 YYEEEE come from the germline V gene. The V gene lost 0 bases and the J gene lost 10 bases, with 11 bases spanning the gap. The CDR3 is 13 residues long. In DNA form, the CDR3 reads TGTGCCAGCAGCTTGGTTCCGGGAACCGAGCAGTTCTTC. Its translation is CASSLVPGTEQFF.

This sequence joins TRBV4-1 and TRBJ1-5; the D gene is possibly TRBD1 (5 bases). The V gene's germline CDR1 is MGHRA and CDR2 YSYEKL. The CDR3 is 12 amino acids. The V gene lost 5 bases and the J gene lost 7 bases, with 9 bases spanning the gap. CDR3 coding DNA: TGCGCCAGCAGCACTTGGGGGCAGCCCCAGCATTTT. Translated, it gives CASSTWGQPQHF.

The chain joins TRBV2 to TRBJ1-2; D uncertain. The germline V and J ends were trimmed by 4 bases and 7 bases, with 4 bases remaining between them. This CDR3 is 10 amino acids long. Germline V gives CDR1 SNHLY, CDR2 FYNNEI. This CDR3 reads CASSAGGYTF. CDR3 coding DNA: TGTGCCAGCAGTGCTGGTGGCTACACCTTC.

The genes are TRBV7-3 and TRBJ2-2; D possibly corresponds to TRBD2 (6 bases). Germline lookup yields CDR1 SGHTA and CDR2 FQGTGA. The CDR3 is 15 amino acids. Trimming took 0 bases from V and 4 from J, leaving 9 bases between them. Here the CDR3 reads CASSLTLGGTGELFF. DNA of the CDR3: TGTGCCAGCAGCTTAACCCTGGGGGGCACCGGGGAGCTGTTTTTT.

V is TRBV7-9 and J is TRBJ2-7; D uncertain. There are 12 residues in the CDR3. The germline CDR1 and CDR2 sequences are SEHNR and FQNEAQ (reference sequence). V lost 5 bases and J lost 5, with 10 bases in between. CDR3 sequence (DNA): TGTGCCAGCAGCCGTTTACTTAACGAGCAGTACTTC. Protein: CASSRLLNEQYF.

The V and J genes are TRBV6-5 and TRBJ2-7; D is unresolved. There are 15 residues in the CDR3. CDR1 is MNHEY, CDR2 SVGAGI, per germline. Deletions cut 0 bases from V and 2 bases from J, with 11 bases between. The chain's CDR3 is CASSYSFYGTYEQYF. Here the CDR3 DNA reads TGTGCCAGCAGTTACTCGTTTTACGGAACCTACGAGCAGTACTTC.

This clone was detected once. This chain uses TRBV11-2 with TRBJ2-5; unclear D gene. V lost 5 bases and J 3 bases, leaving 13 bases between the germline ends. CDR1 and CDR2 from the germline V gene are SGHAT and FQNNGV. The length of the CDR3 is 14 residues. The CDR3 spells CASSPRVREETQYF. CDR3 in DNA: TGTGCCAGCAGCCCCCGGGTAAGAGAAGAGACCCAGTACTTC.

V is TRBV11-3 and J is TRBJ1-1, with D perhaps TRBD1 (5 bases). CDR1 SGHNT and CDR2 YENEEA come from the germline V gene. The length of the CDR3 is 16 residues. The V gene lost 5 bases and the J gene lost 6 bases, with 22 bases spanning the gap. The CDR3, as DNA: TGTGCCAGCAGCACCGGCGTGGGGGGGAGGGGTGCTGAAGCTTTCTTT. This gives the protein CASSTGVGGRGAEAFF.

This chain joins TRBV27 and TRBJ2-7; the D gene is possibly TRBD2 (6 bases). This CDR3 region has 20 residues. Trimming left V 2 bases short and J 2 bases short, with 28 bases between. The germline V gene encodes CDR1 MNHEY and CDR2 SMNVEV (reference sequence). CDR3 sequence reads: CASSLRVRGLTGELTYEQYF. The CDR3 DNA reads TGTGCCAGCAGTTTAAGGGTCCGGGGATTGACGGGGGAGCTAACCTACGAGCAGTACTTC.

This chain uses TRBV7-2 with TRBJ1-5; 8 bases agree with TRBD1. V was clipped by 5 bases and J by 0 bases; unmatched bases: 3. Looked up from germline, CDR1 is SGHTA and CDR2 is FQGNSA. This CDR3 is built from 15 residues. In DNA form, the CDR3 reads TGTGCCAGCAGCCAACAGGGGGTTAGCAATCAGCCCCAGCATTTT. Translated, it gives CASSQQGVSNQPQHF. The variable domain in full, with the rest retrieved from reference TRBV7-2 and TRBJ1-5, is GAGVSQSPSNKVTEKGKDVELRCDPISGHTALYWYRQSLGQGLEFLIYFQGNSAPDKSGLPSDRFSAERTGGSVSTLTIQRTQQEDSAVYLCASSQQGVSNQPQHFGDGTRLSIL.

The chain recombines TRBV4-2 with TRBJ2-4; 10 nucleotides line up with TRBD2. Per the germline V gene, CDR1 is LGHNA and CDR2 is YNFKEQ. This CDR3 region has 21 residues. V was pared by 0 bases and J by 1 base, with 15 bases of the junction left unmatched. The CDR3 sequence: CASSQDGASGGSKGAKNIQYF. The CDR3 coding sequence is TGTGCCAGCAGCCAAGATGGGGCTAGCGGGGGTTCTAAAGGGGCCAAAAACATTCAGTACTTC.

This sequence joins TRBV6-5 and TRBJ1-2; TRBD1 aligns across 9 bases. With 4 bases clipped from V and 7 bases from J, the junction kept 10 bases outside the gene matches. Germline V CDR1 and CDR2: MNHEY, SVGAGI. CDR3 size: 15 residues. CDR3 sequence reads: CASSSSGTGRVGYTF. The CDR3 nucleotides are TGTGCCAGCAGTTCCTCCGGGACAGGGAGGGTTGGCTACACCTTC.